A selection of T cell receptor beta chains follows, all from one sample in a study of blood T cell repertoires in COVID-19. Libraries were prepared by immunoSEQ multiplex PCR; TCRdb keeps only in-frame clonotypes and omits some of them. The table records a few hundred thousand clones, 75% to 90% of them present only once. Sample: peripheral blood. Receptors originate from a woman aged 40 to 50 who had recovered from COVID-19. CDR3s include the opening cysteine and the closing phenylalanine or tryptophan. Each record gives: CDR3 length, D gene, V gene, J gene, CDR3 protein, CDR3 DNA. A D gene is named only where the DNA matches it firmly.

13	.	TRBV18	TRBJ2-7	CASSPGGSYEQYF	TGTGCCAGCTCACCCGGAGGTTCCTACGAGCAGTACTTC
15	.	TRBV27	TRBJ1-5	CASSLSGGSNQPQHF	TGTGCCAGCAGTTTATCTGGGGGGAGCAATCAGCCCCAGCATTTT
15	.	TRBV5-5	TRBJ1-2	CASSLDPGPREGYTF	TGTGCCAGCAGCTTGGACCCGGGCCCTAGGGAGGGCTACACCTTC
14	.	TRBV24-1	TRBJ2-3	CATSDLGSTDTQYF	TGTGCCACCAGTGATTTGGGCAGCACAGATACGCAGTATTTT
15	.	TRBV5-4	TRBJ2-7	CASSLISGGGYEQYF	TGTGCCAGCAGCTTGATCAGTGGAGGAGGCTACGAGCAGTACTTC
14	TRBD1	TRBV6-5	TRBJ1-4	CASQGGRTNEKLFF	TGTGCCAGCCAGGGGGGTAGGACTAATGAAAAACTGTTTTTT
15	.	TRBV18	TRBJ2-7	CASSLKAGLTYEQYF	TGTGCCAGCTCACTCAAGGCGGGACTCACCTACGAGCAGTACTTC
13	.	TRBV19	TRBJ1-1	CASSIAVGGEAFF	TGTGCCAGTAGTATCGCTGTGGGGGGTGAAGCTTTCTTT
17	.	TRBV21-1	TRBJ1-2	CASSKTSGTGSHFGYTF	TGTGCCAGCAGCAAAACCTCGGGGACAGGGTCCCACTTCGGCTACACCTTC
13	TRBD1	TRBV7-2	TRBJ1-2	CASSLLQGNGYTF	TGTGCCAGCAGCTTACTACAGGGGAATGGCTACACCTTC
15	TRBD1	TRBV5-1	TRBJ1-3	CASRPGQGFGNTIYF	TGCGCCAGCAGGCCGGGACAGGGGTTTGGAAACACCATATATTTT
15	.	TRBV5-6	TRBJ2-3	CASSFLSGQTDTQYF	TGTGCCAGCAGCTTTCTGTCAGGGCAGACAGATACGCAGTATTTT